The subject of this entry is one TCR beta chain. Its matching antigen is unknown. The data are from a study of cytomegalovirus exposure and HLA in healthy donors. Study background: The platform used for the 110 or so validation repertoires matched that of the approximately 670 first-cohort repertoires, a later analysis reported. Study results and limitations: According to reports, the classifier identified cytomegalovirus status with high specificity and sensitivity.

The donors were in the approximately 120-subject validation cohort, distinct from the roughly 600-subject first cohort. CDR3 length: 15 residues. V was cut by 7 bases and J by 2 bases, with 18 bases left in between. The germline CDR1 and CDR2 sequences are MNHEY and SVGAGI. Produced via immunoSEQ multiplex PCR; TCRdb's table is partial and in-frame only. The sample lists 150,000 to 200,000 clones; approximately 84% were seen once. The material sequenced was PBMCs. This TCR was recovered from a man aged 18 to 29 in good health and CMV-seropositive. V usage is TRBV6-5 and J usage is TRBJ2-7, with a weak D call TRBD2 (6 bases). The CDR3 spells CASKQGLSFTYEQYF. The CDR3 DNA sequence: TGTGCCAGCAAACAAGGACTATCCTTCACCTACGAGCAGTACTTC.